These T cell receptor beta chains were read from a single sample in a study of blood T cells in healthy people across ages. Using its own MiXCR run on the 5' RACE reads, TCRdb lists one record per CDR3 protein. The sample lists 600,000 to 800,000 distinct CDR3 sequences, under 25% occurring once. The sequencing input was blood. The receptors originated from a man aged 65 to 85 in good health. CDR3s include the opening cysteine and the closing phenylalanine or tryptophan. A D gene is named only where the DNA matches it firmly. Clone sizes are given selectively: once, few, many, or a class where the clone is expanded.

abundance	d_gene	v_gene	j_gene	CDR3nt	CDR3aa
.	.	TRBV6-2/TRBV6-3	TRBJ2-1	TGTGCCAGCAGTAACCCTGCACAGAGCTCCTACAATGAGCAGTTCTTC	CASSNPAQSSYNEQFF
few	.	TRBV5-1	TRBJ2-7	TGCGCCAGCAGCTTGACAGGGTCGGGCTCCTACGAGCAGTACTTC	CASSLTGSGSYEQYF
few	.	TRBV2	TRBJ1-4	TGTGCCAGCAGACAGGGCTCAACTAATGAAAAACTGTTTTTT	CASRQGSTNEKLFF
many	.	TRBV11-2	TRBJ2-5	TGTGCCAGCAGCTTAAGGGGGACACCTCTGGAGACCCAGTACTTC	CASSLRGTPLETQYF
.	TRBD2	TRBV11-1	TRBJ2-1	TGTGCCAGCAGCATTAGCGGGAGAGGTGAGCAGTTCTTC	CASSISGRGEQFF
.	.	TRBV4-1	TRBJ2-2	TGCGCCAGCAGCCGGGTATACAGGGATCCCGGGGAGCTGTTTTTT	CASSRVYRDPGELFF
many	TRBD2	TRBV20-1	TRBJ2-7	TGCAGTGCTAGAGAACTAGCGGGAGTAGGCGACGAGCAGTACTTC	CSARELAGVGDEQYF
.	TRBD2	TRBV6-2/TRBV6-3	TRBJ2-7	TGTGCCAGTCTAGCAGCGGGAGCATACGAGCAGTACTTC	CASLAAGAYEQYF
few	TRBD2	TRBV6-2/TRBV6-3	TRBJ2-7	TGTGCCAGCAGTTACGAAGGACTAGCGGCAAGCTCCTACGAGCAGTACTTC	CASSYEGLAASSYEQYF
few	TRBD1	TRBV10-3	TRBJ2-2	TGTGCCATCAGTGGAAGTATGACAGGGCTCACCGGGGAGCTGTTTTTT	CAISGSMTGLTGELFF
.	.	TRBV7-9	TRBJ1-2	TGTGCCAGCAGCGCCCAGGACTATGGCTACACCTTC	CASSAQDYGYTF
many	.	TRBV12-3/TRBV12-4	TRBJ2-5	TGTGCCAGCAGACCCGCGGAGGAAGAGACCCAGTACTTC	CASRPAEEETQYF
.	.	TRBV5-1	TRBJ2-5	TGCGCCAGCAGCTCCTCCGGGACGGCCCAAGAGACCCAGTACTTC	CASSSSGTAQETQYF
few	TRBD2	TRBV5-4	TRBJ2-1	TGTGCCAGCAGTTCTCTAGCGGGAGGCGAAGGCCTTGAGCAGTTCTTC	CASSSLAGGEGLEQFF
once	.	TRBV20-1	TRBJ2-3	TGCAGTGCTGCGACTCGGACAGATACGCAGTATTTT	CSAATRTDTQYF